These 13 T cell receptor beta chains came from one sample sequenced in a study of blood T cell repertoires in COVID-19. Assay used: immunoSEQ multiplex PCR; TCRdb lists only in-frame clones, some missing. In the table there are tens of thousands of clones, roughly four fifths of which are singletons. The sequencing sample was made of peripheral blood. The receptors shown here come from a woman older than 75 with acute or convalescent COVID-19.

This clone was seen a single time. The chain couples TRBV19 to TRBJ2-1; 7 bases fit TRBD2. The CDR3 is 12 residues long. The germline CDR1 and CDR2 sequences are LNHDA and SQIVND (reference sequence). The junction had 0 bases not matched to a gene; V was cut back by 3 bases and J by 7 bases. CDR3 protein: CASSMGGNEQFF. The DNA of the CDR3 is TGTGCCAGTAGTATGGGGGGGAATGAGCAGTTCTTC.

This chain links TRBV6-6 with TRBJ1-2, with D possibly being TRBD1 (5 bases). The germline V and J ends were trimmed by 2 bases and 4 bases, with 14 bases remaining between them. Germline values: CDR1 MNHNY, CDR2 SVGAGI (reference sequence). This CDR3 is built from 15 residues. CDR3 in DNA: TGTGCCAGCAGTTACACGGGGGGGTTGGGCTATGGCTACACCTTC. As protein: CASSYTGGLGYGYTF.

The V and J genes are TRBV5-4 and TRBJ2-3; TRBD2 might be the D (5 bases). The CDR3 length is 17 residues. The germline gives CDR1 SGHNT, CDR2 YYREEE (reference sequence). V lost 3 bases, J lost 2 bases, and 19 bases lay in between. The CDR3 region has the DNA TGTGCCAGCAGCTCCTTCAAGGATAGCGCATTCACAGATACGCAGTATTTT. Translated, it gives CASSSFKDSAFTDTQYF.

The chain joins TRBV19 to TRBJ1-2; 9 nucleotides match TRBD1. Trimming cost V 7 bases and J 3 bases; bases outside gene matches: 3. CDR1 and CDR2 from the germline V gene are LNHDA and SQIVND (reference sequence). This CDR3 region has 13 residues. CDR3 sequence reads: CASIRTGDYGYTF. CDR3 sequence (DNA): TGTGCCAGTATCCGGACAGGGGACTATGGCTACACCTTC.

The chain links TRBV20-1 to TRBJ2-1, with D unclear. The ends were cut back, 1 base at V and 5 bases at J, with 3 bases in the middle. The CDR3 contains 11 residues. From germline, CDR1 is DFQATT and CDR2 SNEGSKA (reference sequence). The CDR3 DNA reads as TGCAGTGCTAGAGTAAACAATGAGCAGTTCTTC. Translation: CSARVNNEQFF.

The CDR3 DNA sequence: TGTGCCAGCAGTCGGGGGGTGACTGAAGCTTTCTTT. Residues: CASSRGVTEAFF. The chain has TRBV12-3 or TRBV12-4 and TRBJ1-1; D possibly corresponds to TRBD1 (5 bases). CDR3 length: 12 residues. V lost 5 bases and J lost 5, with 9 bases in between.

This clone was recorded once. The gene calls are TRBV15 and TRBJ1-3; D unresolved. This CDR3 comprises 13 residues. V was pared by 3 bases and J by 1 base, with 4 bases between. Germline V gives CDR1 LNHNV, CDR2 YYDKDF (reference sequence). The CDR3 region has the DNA TGTGCCACCAGCAGCGAGTCTGGAAACACCATATATTTT. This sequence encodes CATSSESGNTIYF. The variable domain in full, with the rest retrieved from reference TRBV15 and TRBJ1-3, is DAMVIQNPRYQVTQFGKPVTLSCSQTLNHNVMYWYQQKSSQAPKLLFHYYDKDFNNEADTPDNFQSRRPNTSFCFLDIRSPGLGDTAMYLCATSSESGNTIYFGEGSWLTVV.

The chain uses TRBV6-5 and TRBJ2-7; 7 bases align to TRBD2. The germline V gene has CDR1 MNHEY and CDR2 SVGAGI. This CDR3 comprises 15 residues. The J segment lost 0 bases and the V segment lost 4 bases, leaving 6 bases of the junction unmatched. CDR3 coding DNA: TGTGCCAGCAGTTCTAGCGGAACCTCCTCCTACGAGCAGTACTTC. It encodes CASSSSGTSSYEQYF.

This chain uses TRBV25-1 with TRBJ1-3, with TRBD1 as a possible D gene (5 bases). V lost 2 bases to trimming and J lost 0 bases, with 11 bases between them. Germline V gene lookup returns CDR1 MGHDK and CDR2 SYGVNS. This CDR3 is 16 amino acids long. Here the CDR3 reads CASSEGIRGSGNTIYF. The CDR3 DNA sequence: TGTGCCAGCAGTGAAGGGATAAGGGGCTCTGGAAACACCATATATTTT.

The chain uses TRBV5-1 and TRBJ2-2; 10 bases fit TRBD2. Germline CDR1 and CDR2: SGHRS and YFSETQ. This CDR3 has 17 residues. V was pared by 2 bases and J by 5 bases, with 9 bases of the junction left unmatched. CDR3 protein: CASSLGASSGRTGELFF. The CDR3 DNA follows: TGCGCCAGCAGCTTAGGGGCGTCTAGCGGGAGAACCGGGGAGCTGTTTTTT.

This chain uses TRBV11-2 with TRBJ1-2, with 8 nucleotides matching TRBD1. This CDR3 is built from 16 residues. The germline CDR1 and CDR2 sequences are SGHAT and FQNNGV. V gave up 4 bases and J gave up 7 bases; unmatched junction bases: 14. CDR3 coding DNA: TGTGCCAGCAGCTCCCCCCGGGACAGGTTGCAGTCTGGCTACACCTTC. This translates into CASSSPRDRLQSGYTF.

The CDR3 region is CASTQGGVRETQYF. CDR3 nucleotide sequence: TGTGCCAGCACCCAAGGAGGGGTTCGAGAGACCCAGTACTTC. The gene calls are TRBV2 and TRBJ2-5, with D tentatively TRBD2 (6 bases). V was cut by 7 bases and J by 4 bases, with 16 bases left in between. The CDR3 is 14 residues long. The germline V gene has CDR1 SNHLY and CDR2 FYNNEI. Looking up the rest from reference TRBV2 and TRBJ2-5 gives the full variable domain: EPEVTQTPSHQVTQMGQEVILRCVPISNHLYFYWYRQILGQKVEFLVSFYNNEISEKSEIFDDQFSVERPDGSNFTLKIRSTKLEDSAMYFCASTQGGVRETQYFGPGTRLLVL.

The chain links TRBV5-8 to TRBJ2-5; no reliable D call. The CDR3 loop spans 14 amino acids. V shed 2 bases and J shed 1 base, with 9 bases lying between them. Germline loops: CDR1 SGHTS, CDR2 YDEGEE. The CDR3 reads CASSFVGPQETQYF. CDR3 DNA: TGTGCCAGCAGCTTTGTTGGGCCCCAAGAGACCCAGTACTTC.